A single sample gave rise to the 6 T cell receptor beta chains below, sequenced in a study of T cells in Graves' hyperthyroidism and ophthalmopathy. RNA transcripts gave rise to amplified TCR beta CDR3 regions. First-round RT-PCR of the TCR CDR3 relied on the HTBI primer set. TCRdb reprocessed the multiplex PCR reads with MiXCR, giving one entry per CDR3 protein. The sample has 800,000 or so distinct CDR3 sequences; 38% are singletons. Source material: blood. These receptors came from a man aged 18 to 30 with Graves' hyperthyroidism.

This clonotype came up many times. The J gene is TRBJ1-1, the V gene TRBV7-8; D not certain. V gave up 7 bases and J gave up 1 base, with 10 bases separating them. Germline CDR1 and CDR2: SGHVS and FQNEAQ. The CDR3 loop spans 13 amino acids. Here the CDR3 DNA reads TGTGCCAGCACCAGTACAAGGAACACTGAAGCTTTCTTT. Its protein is CASTSTRNTEAFF.

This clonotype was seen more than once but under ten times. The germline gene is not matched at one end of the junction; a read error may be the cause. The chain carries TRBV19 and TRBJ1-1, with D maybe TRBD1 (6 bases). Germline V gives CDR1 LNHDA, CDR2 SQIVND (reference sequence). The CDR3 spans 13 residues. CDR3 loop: CVSTPTGFTEAFF. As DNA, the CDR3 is TGTGTCAGTACCCCAACAGGGTTTACTGAAGCTTTCTTT. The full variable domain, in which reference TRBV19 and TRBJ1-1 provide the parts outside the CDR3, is DGGITQSPKYLFRKEGQNVTLSCEQNLNHDAMYWYRQDPGQGLRLIYYSQIVNDFQKGDIAEGYSVSREKKESFPLTVTSAQKNPTAFYLCVSTPTGFTEAFFGQGTRLTVV.

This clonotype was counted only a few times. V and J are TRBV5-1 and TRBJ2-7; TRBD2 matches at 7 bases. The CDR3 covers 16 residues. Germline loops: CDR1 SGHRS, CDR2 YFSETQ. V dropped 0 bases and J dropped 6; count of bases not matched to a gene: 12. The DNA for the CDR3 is TGCGCCAGCAGCTTGGATGTACGGGGAGGGTCAGGCGAGCAGTACTTC. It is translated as CASSLDVRGGSGEQYF.

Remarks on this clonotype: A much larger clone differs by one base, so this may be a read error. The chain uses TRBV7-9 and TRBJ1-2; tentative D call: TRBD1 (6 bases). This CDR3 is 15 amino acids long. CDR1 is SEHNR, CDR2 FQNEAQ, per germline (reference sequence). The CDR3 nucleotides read TGTGCCAGCGGTGAGGTGGGGGCGCACCCGGATGGCCACACCTTC. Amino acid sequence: CASGEVGAHPDGHTF.

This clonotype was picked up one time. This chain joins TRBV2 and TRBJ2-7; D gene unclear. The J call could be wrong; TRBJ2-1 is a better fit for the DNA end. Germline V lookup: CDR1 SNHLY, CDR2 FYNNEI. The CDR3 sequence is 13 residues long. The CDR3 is CASSELVGLEQFF. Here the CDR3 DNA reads TGTGCCAGCAGTGAACTAGTAGGGCTTGAGCAGTTCTTC.

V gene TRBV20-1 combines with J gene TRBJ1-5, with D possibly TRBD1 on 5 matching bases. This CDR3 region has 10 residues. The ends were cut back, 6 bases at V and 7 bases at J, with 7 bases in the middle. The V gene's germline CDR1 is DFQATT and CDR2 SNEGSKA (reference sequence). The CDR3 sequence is CSAQGQPQHF. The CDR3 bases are TGCAGTGCCCAGGGACAGCCCCAGCATTTT.